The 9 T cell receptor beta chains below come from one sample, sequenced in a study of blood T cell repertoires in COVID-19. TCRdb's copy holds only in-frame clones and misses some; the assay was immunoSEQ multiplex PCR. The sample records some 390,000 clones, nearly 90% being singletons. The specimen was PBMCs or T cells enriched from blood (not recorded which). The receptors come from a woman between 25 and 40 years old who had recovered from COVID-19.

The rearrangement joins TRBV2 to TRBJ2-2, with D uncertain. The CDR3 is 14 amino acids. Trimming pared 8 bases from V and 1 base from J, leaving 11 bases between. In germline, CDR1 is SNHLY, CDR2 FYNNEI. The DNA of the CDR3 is TGTGCCAGCCTTCGGCAGCGGAACACCGGGGAGCTGTTTTTT. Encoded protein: CASLRQRNTGELFF.

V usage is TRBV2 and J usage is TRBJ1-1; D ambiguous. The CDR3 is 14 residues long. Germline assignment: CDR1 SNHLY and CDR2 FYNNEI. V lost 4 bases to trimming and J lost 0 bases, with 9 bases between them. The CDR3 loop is CASSVGGMNTEAFF. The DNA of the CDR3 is TGTGCCAGCAGTGTAGGAGGTATGAACACTGAAGCTTTCTTT. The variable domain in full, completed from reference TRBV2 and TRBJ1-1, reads EPEVTQTPSHQVTQMGQEVILRCVPISNHLYFYWYRQILGQKVEFLVSFYNNEISEKSEIFDDQFSVERPDGSNFTLKIRSTKLEDSAMYFCASSVGGMNTEAFFGQGTRLTVV.

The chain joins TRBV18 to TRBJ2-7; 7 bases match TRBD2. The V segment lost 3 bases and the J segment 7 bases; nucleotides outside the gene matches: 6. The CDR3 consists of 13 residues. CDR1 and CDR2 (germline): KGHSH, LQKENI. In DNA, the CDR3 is TGTGCCAGCTCACCTCAACCGGGGGGAGAGCAGTACTTC. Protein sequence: CASSPQPGGEQYF.

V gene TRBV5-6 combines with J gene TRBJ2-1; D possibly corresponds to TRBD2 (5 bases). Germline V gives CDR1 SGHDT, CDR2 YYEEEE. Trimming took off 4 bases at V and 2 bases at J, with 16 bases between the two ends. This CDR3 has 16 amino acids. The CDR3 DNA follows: TGTGCCAGCAGCGGATTTGAGGGAAGGGCCTACAATGAGCAGTTCTTC. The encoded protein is CASSGFEGRAYNEQFF.

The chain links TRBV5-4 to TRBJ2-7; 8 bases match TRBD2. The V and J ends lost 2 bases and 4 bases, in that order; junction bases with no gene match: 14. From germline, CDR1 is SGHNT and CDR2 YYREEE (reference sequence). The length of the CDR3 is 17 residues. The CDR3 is CASSFLGGGLVSYEQYF. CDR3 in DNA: TGTGCCAGCAGCTTTCTCGGGGGGGGACTTGTCTCATACGAGCAGTACTTC.

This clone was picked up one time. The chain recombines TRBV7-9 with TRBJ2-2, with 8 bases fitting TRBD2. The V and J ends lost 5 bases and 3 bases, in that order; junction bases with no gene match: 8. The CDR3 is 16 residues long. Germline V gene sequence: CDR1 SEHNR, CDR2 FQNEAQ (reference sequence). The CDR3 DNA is TGTGCCAGCAGCCCGAACCCGGGGGGGCACACCGGGGAGCTGTTTTTT. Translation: CASSPNPGGHTGELFF.

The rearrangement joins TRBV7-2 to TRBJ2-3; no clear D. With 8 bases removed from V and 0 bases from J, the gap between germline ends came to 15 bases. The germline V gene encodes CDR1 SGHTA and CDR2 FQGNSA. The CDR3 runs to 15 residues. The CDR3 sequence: CASSNGLTSTDTQYF. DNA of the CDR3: TGTGCCAGCTCAAACGGGTTAACTAGCACAGATACGCAGTATTTT.

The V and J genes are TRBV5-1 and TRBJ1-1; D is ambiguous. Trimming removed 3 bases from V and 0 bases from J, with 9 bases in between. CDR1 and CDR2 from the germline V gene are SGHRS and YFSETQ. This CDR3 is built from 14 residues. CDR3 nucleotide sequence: TGCGCCAGCAGCTCTACAGTGTTGAACACTGAAGCTTTCTTT. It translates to CASSSTVLNTEAFF.

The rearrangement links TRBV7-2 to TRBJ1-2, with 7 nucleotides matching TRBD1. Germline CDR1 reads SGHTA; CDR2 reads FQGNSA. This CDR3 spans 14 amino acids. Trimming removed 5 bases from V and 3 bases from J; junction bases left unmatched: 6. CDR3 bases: TGTGCCAGCAGCAAAACAGGGGTTGACTATGGCTACACCTTC. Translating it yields CASSKTGVDYGYTF.